This T cell receptor (beta chain) stems from a study of T cells after yellow fever vaccination. With respect to this clonotype: No antigen is known for it.

Whole-study findings and limits: Weaker in magnitude, the secondary response showed a faster peak on day 5 versus 15. A limited proportion of clonotypes was detected within both the CD4 and CD8 compartments. Post-booster samples contained most primary-vaccination clones (nearly 98% CD4, about 85% CD8).

UMIs and a universal primer site were added when TCR cDNA was made by 5'RACE template switching. MiXCR was run by TCRdb on the 5' RACE reads, yielding one entry per CDR3 protein. The table records about 340,000 distinct CDR3 sequences, approximately 12% of them present only once. Germline CDR1 reads MNHNY; CDR2 reads SVGAGI (reference sequence). V was clipped by 8 bases and J by 4 bases; unmatched bases: 4. The CDR3 loop spans 14 amino acids. The TCR sequence derives from a man younger than 35 who received the YFV17D yellow fever vaccine. Here the sequenced sample was CD4+ T cells sorted from PBMCs, taken 15 days after the yellow fever booster vaccination. This sequence joins TRBV6-6 and TRBJ2-3; 12 bases agree with TRBD2. The CDR3 region is CASYLAGGADTQYF. In DNA form, the CDR3 reads TGTGCCAGCTACCTAGCGGGGGGGGCAGATACGCAGTATTTT.